The clone carrying this T cell receptor beta chain was counted a single time. Here immunoSEQ multiplex PCR was the method, and the copy in TCRdb shows in-frame clones only, minus some. The table lists roughly 230,000 clones, around 91% of them singletons, with about 2.1% in the top ten. These data belong to a study of blood T cell repertoires in COVID-19. After removal of 0 bases from V and 5 bases from J, the junction contained 3 bases not matched to a gene. Germline CDR1 and CDR2: MNHEY and SVGAGI. The CDR3 totals 15 residues. The chain combines TRBV6-5 with TRBJ2-2; 7 nucleotides line up with TRBD1. The TCR sequence derives from a woman aged 60-75 years with COVID-19, enrolled during active disease. Sequenced material: peripheral blood. CDR3 in amino acids: CASSYSRQGTGELFF. For the CDR3, the DNA is TGTGCCAGCAGTTACTCGCGACAGGGAACCGGGGAGCTGTTTTTT.